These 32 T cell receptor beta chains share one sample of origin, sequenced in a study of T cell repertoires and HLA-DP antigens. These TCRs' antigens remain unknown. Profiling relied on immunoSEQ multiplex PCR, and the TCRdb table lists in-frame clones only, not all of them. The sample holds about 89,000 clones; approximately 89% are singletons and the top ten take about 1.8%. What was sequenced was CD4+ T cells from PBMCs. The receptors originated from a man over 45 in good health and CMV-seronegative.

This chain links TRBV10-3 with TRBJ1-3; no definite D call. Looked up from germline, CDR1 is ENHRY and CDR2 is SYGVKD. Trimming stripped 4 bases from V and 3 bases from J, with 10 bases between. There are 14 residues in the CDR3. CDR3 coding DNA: TGTGCCATCAGTGTTGGGGATAGTGGAAACACCATATATTTT. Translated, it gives CAISVGDSGNTIYF.

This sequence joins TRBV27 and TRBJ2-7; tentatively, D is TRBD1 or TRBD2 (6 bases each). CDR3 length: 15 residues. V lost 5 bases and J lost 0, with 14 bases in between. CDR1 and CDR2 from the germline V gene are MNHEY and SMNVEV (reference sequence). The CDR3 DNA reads TGTGCCAGCAGTCTTAGAGGGGGGAGCTCCTACGAGCAGTACTTC. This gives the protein CASSLRGGSSYEQYF.

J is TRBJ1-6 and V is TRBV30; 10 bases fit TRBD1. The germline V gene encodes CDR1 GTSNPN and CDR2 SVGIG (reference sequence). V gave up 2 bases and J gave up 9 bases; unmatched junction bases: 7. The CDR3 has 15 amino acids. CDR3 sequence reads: CAWSPRTGGGSPLHF. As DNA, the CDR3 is TGTGCCTGGAGTCCAAGGACAGGGGGGGGTTCACCCCTCCACTTT.

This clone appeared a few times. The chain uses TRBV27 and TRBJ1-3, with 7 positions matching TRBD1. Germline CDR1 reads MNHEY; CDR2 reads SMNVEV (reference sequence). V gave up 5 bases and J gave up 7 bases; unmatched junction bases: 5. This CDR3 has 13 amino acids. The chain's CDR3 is CASSARQGNTIYF. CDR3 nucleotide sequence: TGTGCCAGCAGTGCTCGACAGGGCAACACCATATATTTT.

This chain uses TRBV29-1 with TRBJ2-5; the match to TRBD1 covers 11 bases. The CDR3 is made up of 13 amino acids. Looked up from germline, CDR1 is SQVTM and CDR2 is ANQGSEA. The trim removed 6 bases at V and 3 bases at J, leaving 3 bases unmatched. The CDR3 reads CSVGTGGKETQYF. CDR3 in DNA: TGCAGCGTCGGGACAGGGGGTAAAGAGACCCAGTACTTC.

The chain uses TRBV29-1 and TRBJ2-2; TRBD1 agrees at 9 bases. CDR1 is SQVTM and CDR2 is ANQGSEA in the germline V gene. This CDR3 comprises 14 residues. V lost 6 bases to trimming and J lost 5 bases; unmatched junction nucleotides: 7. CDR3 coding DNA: TGCAGCGTCAAACAGGGGGCGCTTACCGGGGAGCTGTTTTTT. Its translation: CSVKQGALTGELFF.

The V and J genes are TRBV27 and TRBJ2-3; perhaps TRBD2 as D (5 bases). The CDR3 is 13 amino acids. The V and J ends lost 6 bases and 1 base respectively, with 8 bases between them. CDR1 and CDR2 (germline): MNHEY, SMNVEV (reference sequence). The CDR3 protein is CASSLAGTDTQYF. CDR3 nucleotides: TGTGCCAGCAGCCTAGCCGGCACAGATACGCAGTATTTT.

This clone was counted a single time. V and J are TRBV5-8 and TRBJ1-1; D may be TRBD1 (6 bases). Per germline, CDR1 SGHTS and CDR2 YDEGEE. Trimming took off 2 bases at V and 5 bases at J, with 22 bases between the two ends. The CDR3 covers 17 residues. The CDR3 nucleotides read TGTGCCAGCAGCTTATGGAGGGGGACCCCGAGGGGGACTGAAGCTTTCTTT. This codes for CASSLWRGTPRGTEAFF. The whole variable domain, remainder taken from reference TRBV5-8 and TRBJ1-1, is EAGVTQSPTHLIKTRGQQATLRCSPISGHTSVYWYQQALGLGLQFLLWYDEGEERNRGNFPPRFSGRQFPNYSSELNVNALELEDSALYLCASSLWRGTPRGTEAFFGQGTRLTVV.

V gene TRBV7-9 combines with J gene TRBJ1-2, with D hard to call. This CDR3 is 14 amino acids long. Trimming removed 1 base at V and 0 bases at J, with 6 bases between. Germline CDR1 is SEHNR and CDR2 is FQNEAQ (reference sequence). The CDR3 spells CASSLEGANYGYTF. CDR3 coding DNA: TGTGCCAGCAGCTTAGAGGGAGCTAACTATGGCTACACCTTC.

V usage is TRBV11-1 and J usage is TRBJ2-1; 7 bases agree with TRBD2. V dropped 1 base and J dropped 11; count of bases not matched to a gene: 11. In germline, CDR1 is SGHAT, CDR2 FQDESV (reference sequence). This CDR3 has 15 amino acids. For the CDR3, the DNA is TGTGCCAGCAGCTTAGGACGACTAGCCGGGATTCAGCAGTTCTTC. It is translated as CASSLGRLAGIQQFF.

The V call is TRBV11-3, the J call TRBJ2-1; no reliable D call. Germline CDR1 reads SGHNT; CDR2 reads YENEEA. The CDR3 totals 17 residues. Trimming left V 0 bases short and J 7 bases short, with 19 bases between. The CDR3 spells CASSLDQAVAGMNEQFF. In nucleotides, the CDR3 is TGTGCCAGCAGCTTAGACCAGGCGGTAGCTGGGATGAATGAGCAGTTCTTC.

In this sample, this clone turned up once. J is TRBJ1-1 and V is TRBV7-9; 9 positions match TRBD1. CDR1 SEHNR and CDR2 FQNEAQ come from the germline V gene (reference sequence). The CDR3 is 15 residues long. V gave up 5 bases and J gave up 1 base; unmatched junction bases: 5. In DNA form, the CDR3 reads TGTGCCAGCAGCCCCATGACAGGGGGGAACACTGAAGCTTTCTTT. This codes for CASSPMTGGNTEAFF.

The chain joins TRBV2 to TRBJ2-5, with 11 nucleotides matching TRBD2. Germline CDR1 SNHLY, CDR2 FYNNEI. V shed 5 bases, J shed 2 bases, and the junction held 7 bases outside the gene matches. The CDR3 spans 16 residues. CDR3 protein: CASSLRLAGTQETQYF. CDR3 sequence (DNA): TGTGCCAGCAGTTTAAGACTAGCGGGAACGCAAGAGACCCAGTACTTC.

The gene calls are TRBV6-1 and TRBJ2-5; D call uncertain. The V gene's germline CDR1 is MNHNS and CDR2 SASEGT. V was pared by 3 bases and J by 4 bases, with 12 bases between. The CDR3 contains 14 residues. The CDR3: CASSDVSGIETQYF. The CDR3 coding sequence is TGTGCCAGCAGTGATGTCAGTGGAATAGAGACCCAGTACTTC.

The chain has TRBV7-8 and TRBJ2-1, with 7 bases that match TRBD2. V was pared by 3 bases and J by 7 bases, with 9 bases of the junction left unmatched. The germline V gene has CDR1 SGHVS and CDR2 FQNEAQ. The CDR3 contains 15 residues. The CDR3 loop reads CASSFIGRGKNEQFF. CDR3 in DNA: TGTGCCAGCAGCTTCATTGGGAGGGGCAAGAATGAGCAGTTCTTC. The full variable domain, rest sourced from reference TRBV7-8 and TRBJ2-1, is GAGVSQSPRYKVAKRGQDVALRCDPISGHVSLFWYQQALGQGPEFLTYFQNEAQLDKSGLPSDRFFAERPEGSVSTLKIQRTQQEDSAVYLCASSFIGRGKNEQFFGPGTRLTVL.

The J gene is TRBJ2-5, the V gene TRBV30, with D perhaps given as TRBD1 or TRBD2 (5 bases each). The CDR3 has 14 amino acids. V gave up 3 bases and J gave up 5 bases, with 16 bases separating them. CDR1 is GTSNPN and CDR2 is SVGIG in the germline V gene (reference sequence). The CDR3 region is CAWSGTLGWETQYF. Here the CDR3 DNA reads TGTGCCTGGAGCGGGACCCTGGGTTGGGAGACCCAGTACTTC.

CDR3 coding DNA: TGCGCCAGCAGCATAGACTCTGATTTCACCAATGAGCAGTTCTTC. Translation: CASSIDSDFTNEQFF. The chain recombines TRBV5-1 with TRBJ2-1; D is unresolved. Trimming removed 4 bases from V and 6 bases from J, with 17 bases in between. Germline V gene data show CDR1 as SGHRS and CDR2 as YFSETQ. This CDR3 is built from 15 residues.

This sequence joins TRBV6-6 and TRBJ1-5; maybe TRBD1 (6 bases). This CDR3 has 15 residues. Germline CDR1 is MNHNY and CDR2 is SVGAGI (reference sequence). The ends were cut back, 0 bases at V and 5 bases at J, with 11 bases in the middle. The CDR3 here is CASSYSMGADQPQHF. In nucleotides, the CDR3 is TGTGCCAGCAGTTACTCGATGGGGGCGGATCAGCCCCAGCATTTT.

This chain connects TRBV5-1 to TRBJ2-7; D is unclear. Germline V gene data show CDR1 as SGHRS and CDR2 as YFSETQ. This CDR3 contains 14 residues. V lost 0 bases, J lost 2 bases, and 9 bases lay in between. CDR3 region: CASSLDSTAYEQYF. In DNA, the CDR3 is TGCGCCAGCAGCTTGGATTCGACCGCCTACGAGCAGTACTTC. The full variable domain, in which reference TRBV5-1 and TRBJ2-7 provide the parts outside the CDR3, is KAGVTQTPRYLIKTRGQQVTLSCSPISGHRSVSWYQQTPGQGLQFLFEYFSETQRNKGNFPGRFSGRQFSNSRSEMNVSTLELGDSALYLCASSLDSTAYEQYFGPGTRLTVT.

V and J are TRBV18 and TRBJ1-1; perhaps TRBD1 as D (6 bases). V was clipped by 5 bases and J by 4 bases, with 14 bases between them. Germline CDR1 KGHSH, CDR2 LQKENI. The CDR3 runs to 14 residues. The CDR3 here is CASSTQGMSTEAFF. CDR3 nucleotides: TGTGCCAGCTCAACACAGGGTATGAGCACTGAAGCTTTCTTT.

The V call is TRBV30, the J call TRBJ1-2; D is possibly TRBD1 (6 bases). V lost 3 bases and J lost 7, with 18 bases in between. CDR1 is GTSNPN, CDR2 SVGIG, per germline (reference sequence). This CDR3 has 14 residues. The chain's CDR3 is CAWSLLQGTVGYTF. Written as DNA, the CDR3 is TGTGCCTGGAGCTTATTACAGGGAACGGTTGGCTACACCTTC.

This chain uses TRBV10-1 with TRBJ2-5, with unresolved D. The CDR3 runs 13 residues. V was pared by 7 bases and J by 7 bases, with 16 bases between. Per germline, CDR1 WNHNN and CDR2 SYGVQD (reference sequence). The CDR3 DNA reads TGCGCCAGCACCGACGGCCTAGTTGGGACCCAGTACTTC. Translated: CASTDGLVGTQYF.

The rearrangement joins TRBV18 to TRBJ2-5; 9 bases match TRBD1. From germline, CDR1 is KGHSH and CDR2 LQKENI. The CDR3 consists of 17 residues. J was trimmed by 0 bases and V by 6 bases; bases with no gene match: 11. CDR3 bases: TGTGCCAGCTCGGCAACCGGGACAGGGTTTTACCAAGAGACCCAGTACTTC. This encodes CASSATGTGFYQETQYF.

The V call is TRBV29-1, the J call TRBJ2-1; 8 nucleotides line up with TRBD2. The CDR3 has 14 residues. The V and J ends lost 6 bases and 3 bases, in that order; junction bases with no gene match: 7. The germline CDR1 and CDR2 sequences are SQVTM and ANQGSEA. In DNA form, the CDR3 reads TGCAGCGTGTCGGGAGGGACGGTCTACAATGAGCAGTTCTTC. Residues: CSVSGGTVYNEQFF.

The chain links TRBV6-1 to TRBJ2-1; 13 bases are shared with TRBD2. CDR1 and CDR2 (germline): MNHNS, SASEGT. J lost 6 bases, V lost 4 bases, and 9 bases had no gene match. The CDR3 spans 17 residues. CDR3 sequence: CASSGLAGGLEGNEQFF. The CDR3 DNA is TGTGCCAGCAGTGGACTAGCGGGAGGATTAGAAGGCAATGAGCAGTTCTTC.

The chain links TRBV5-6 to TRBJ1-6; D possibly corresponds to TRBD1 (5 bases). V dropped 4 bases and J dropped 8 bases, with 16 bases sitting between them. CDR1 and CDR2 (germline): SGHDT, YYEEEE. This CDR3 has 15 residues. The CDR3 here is CASSPGRGGHSPLHF. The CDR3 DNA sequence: TGTGCCAGCAGCCCTGGGAGGGGAGGGCATTCACCCCTCCACTTT.

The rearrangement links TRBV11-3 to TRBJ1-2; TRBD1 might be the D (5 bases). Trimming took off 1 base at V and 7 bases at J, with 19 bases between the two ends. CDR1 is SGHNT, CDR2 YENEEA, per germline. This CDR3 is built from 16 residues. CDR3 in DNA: TGTGCCAGCAGCTTAGTTCCGGCAGGAAGGGACGGTGGCTACACCTTC. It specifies CASSLVPAGRDGGYTF.

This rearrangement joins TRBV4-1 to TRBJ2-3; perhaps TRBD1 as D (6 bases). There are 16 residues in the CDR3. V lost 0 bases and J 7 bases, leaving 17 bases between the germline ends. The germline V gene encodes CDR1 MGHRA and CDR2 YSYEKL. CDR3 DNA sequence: TGCGCCAGCAGCCAAGAGGGGCGGGTACAGGGTAATACGCAGTATTTT. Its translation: CASSQEGRVQGNTQYF.

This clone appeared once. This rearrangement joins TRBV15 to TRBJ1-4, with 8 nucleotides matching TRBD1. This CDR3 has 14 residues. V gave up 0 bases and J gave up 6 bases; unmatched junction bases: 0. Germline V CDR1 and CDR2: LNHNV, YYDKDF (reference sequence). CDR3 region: CATSRDRGHEKLFF. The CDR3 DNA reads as TGTGCCACCAGCAGAGACAGGGGGCATGAAAAACTGTTTTTT.

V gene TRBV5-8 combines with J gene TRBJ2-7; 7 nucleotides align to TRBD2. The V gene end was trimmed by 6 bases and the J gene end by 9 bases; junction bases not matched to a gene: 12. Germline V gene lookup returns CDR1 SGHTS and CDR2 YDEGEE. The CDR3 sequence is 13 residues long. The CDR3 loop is CASIPSGVPGQYF. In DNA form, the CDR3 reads TGTGCCAGCATTCCGAGCGGGGTCCCTGGGCAGTACTTC.

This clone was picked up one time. CDR3: CSVGDRPSGANVLTF. The CDR3 DNA follows: TGCAGCGTGGGGGACAGACCCTCTGGGGCCAACGTCCTGACTTTC. The chain links TRBV29-1 to TRBJ2-6; TRBD1 aligns across 7 bases. Germline CDR1 and CDR2: SQVTM and ANQGSEA. CDR3 length: 15 residues. Trimming took 6 bases from V and 0 from J; bases not matched to a gene: 5.

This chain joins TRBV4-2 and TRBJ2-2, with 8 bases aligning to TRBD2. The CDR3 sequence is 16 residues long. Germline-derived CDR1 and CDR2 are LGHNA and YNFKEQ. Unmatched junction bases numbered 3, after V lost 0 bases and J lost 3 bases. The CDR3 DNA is TGTGCCAGCAGCCAAGAGATGGGACTAGACACCGGGGAGCTGTTTTTT. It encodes CASSQEMGLDTGELFF.